This T cell receptor beta chain was captured in a study of blood T cell repertoires in COVID-19. Across the study: Researchers got acute and convalescent COVID-19 samples from the United States, Italy and Spain. Sample material is recorded as cDNA or gDNA derived from T cells, B-cell-depleted T cells, or PBMCs.

The V and J ends lost 2 bases and 4 bases, in that order; junction bases with no gene match: 6. This CDR3 is 16 amino acids long. CDR1 is LGHDT, CDR2 YNNKEL, per germline (reference sequence). Per the authors' pipeline: Estimated nucleated cell counts came from reference gene primer amplification. Clones were sequenced by immunoSEQ multiplex PCR, and TCRdb holds only the in-frame ones, with some missing. The V and J calls and clone size come from that table; D and trimming were worked out from the DNA. The sample shows about 94,000 clones, about four fifths of them seen only once. This chain connects TRBV3-1 (or the pseudogene TRBV3-2) to TRBJ2-5; 11 bases agree with TRBD2. The source material was peripheral blood. The clonotype was recovered from a man in his fifties or sixties with acute or convalescent COVID-19. Here the CDR3 DNA reads TGTGCCAGCAGCCAATACCGGACTAGCGGGTCAGAGACCCAGTACTTC. This sequence encodes CASSQYRTSGSETQYF.